This T cell receptor beta chain stems from a study of OX40 agonist ivuxolimab in advanced cancers. Study as a whole: The study gave patients intravenous ivuxolimab at 0.01 to 10 mg/kg every 2 weeks. Study outcomes and limitations: People who partly responded at 0.1-3.0 mg/kg had some of the least clonal expansion seen. More expanded clones were seen, on average, in CD8+ T cells than in CD4+. The study observed clonal expansion of CD4+ and CD8+ blood T cells by week 6 at 0.1 to 3.0 mg/kg.

A note on this clone: What it recognizes is unknown.

Repertoires were generated with immunoSEQ multiplex PCR, while TCRdb's copy carries only in-frame clones and drops some. The table has about 62,000 clones, 81% seen once; the top ten hold about 1%. CDR1 and CDR2 (germline): SGHDN, FVKESK. The CDR3 spans 13 residues. The V end lost 7 bases, the J end lost 1 base, and 10 bases lay between the germline ends. This chain uses TRBV14 with TRBJ1-1; D gene ambiguous. The source is an adult with an advanced solid tumor such as melanoma, head and neck, liver or kidney cancer. Sequencing was performed on CD4+ or CD8+ T cells sorted from blood, taken in a trial of the OX40 agonist ivuxolimab. CDR3 nucleotide sequence: TGTGCCAGCACCTTCATTAAGAACACTGAAGCTTTCTTT. It is translated as CASTFIKNTEAFF.